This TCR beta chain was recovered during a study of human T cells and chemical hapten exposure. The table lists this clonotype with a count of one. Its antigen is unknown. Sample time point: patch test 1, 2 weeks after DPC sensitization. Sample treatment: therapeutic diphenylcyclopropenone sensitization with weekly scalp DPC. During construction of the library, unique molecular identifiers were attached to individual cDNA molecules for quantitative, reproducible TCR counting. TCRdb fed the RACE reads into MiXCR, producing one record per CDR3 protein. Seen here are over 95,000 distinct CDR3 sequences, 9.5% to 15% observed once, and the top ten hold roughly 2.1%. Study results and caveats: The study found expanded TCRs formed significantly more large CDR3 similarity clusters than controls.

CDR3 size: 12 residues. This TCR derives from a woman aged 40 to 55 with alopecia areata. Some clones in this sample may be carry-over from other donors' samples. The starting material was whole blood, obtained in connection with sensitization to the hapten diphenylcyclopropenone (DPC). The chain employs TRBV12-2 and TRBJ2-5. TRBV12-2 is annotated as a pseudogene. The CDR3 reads CASRLLAETQYF. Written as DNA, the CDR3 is TGTGCAAGTCGCTTACTCGCAGAGACCCAGTACTTC.